The 27 T cell receptor beta chains presented below share a single source sample, sequenced in a study of blood T cell repertoires in COVID-19. Assay used: immunoSEQ multiplex PCR; TCRdb lists only in-frame clones, some missing. The sample includes about 220,000 clones, 82% of them seen just once. Sequencing was performed on peripheral blood. The receptors were gathered from a woman aged 65 to 85 with COVID-19, enrolled during active disease.

This clone was counted a single time. The rearrangement uses TRBV28 and TRBJ2-5; 7 bases map to TRBD2. Trimming removed 7 bases from V and 0 bases from J; junction bases left unmatched: 8. Per germline, CDR1 MDHEN and CDR2 SYDVKM. This CDR3 has 15 amino acids. Here the CDR3 reads CASMGGGMYQETQYF. The CDR3 bases are TGTGCCAGCATGGGGGGAGGGATGTACCAAGAGACCCAGTACTTC.

V usage is TRBV29-1 and J usage is TRBJ1-2, with D perhaps matching TRBD1 (5 bases). The germline V gene has CDR1 SQVTM and CDR2 ANQGSEA. V gave up 7 bases and J gave up 7 bases, with 13 bases separating them. This CDR3 region has 11 residues. CDR3 sequence reads: CSAWGGGGYTF. The CDR3 coding sequence is TGCAGCGCTTGGGGGGGTGGTGGCTACACCTTC.

This clone was observed a few times. V usage is TRBV28 and J usage is TRBJ1-5; D is possibly TRBD1 (6 bases). Germline values: CDR1 MDHEN, CDR2 SYDVKM. This CDR3 has 13 amino acids. Trimming took 6 bases from V and 7 from J, leaving 13 bases between them. The CDR3 DNA reads TGTGCCAGCAGCTTGGACAGAGGCCAGCCCCAGCATTTT. Its protein is CASSLDRGQPQHF.

The V gene is TRBV5-1, the J gene TRBJ1-1, with D tentatively TRBD1 (5 bases). CDR1 is SGHRS and CDR2 is YFSETQ in the germline V gene. The germline V and J ends were trimmed by 4 bases and 2 bases, with 18 bases remaining between them. The CDR3 covers 16 residues. In DNA, the CDR3 is TGCGCCAGCAGCGCGGGGGACTTGAGGGGTAACACTGAAGCTTTCTTT. Its translation is CASSAGDLRGNTEAFF.

The rearrangement links TRBV6-1 to TRBJ1-2; no clear D. The CDR3 is made up of 13 amino acids. V gave up 0 bases and J gave up 2 bases, with 4 bases separating them. Germline CDR1 MNHNS, CDR2 SASEGT. CDR3 amino acids: CASSEAQNYGYTF. CDR3 sequence (DNA): TGTGCCAGCAGTGAAGCCCAGAACTATGGCTACACCTTC.

The chain uses TRBV5-5 and TRBJ1-5, with 9 bases matching TRBD1. V shed 4 bases and J 0 bases; nucleotides not matched to a gene: 2. This CDR3 spans 15 amino acids. In germline, CDR1 is SGHKS, CDR2 YYEKEE (reference sequence). CDR3 protein: CASSTGGSSNQPQHF. CDR3 in DNA: TGTGCCAGCAGCACAGGGGGCAGTAGCAATCAGCCCCAGCATTTT.

The rearrangement joins TRBV4-3 to TRBJ1-1; D remains unclear. This CDR3 region has 14 residues. Germline CDR1 is LGHNA and CDR2 is YSLEER. V was clipped by 0 bases and J by 4 bases, with 9 bases between them. This chain's CDR3 is CASSQEARGTEAFF. CDR3 bases: TGCGCCAGCAGCCAAGAGGCACGGGGCACTGAAGCTTTCTTT.

The CDR3 coding sequence is TGTGCCAGCAGCTTAGGAGAGTACGAGCAGTACTTC. It codes for CASSLGEYEQYF. The chain employs TRBV7-8 and TRBJ2-7; D call uncertain. The CDR3 is 12 residues long. The germline CDR1 and CDR2 sequences are SGHVS and FQNEAQ. V gave up 1 base and J gave up 4 bases, with 5 bases separating them.

CDR3 sequence: CASSSTLSGTSGPGTQYF. Written as DNA, the CDR3 is TGTGCCAGCAGCTCAACATTGTCCGGGACTAGCGGCCCCGGTACGCAGTATTTT. V is TRBV9 and J is TRBJ2-3, with 11 bases lining up with TRBD2. The CDR3 covers 18 residues. After removal of 4 bases from V and 8 bases from J, the junction contained 18 bases not matched to a gene. The germline CDR1 and CDR2 sequences are SGDLS and YYNGEE.

The chain recombines TRBV19 with TRBJ2-4, with 7 bases that match TRBD2. The CDR3 spans 19 residues. Trimming removed 4 bases from V and 1 base from J; junction bases left unmatched: 16. The V gene's germline CDR1 is LNHDA and CDR2 SQIVND (reference sequence). The CDR3, as DNA: TGTGCCAGTAGTACCCGGACTAGTTCGATTAAGGGGGCCAAAAACATTCAGTACTTC. Translated: CASSTRTSSIKGAKNIQYF.

The V gene is TRBV24-1, the J gene TRBJ2-2; D may be TRBD1 (6 bases). Germline CDR1 reads KGHDR; CDR2 reads SFDVKD. CDR3 length: 14 residues. Trimming stripped 5 bases from V and 4 bases from J, with 10 bases between. In DNA form, the CDR3 reads TGTGCCACCAGTGTAAGGGGGACCACCGGGGAGCTGTTTTTT. Translation: CATSVRGTTGELFF.

This clone showed up just once. The rearrangement links TRBV10-3 to TRBJ2-7, with D possibly matching TRBD2 (6 bases). The germline V gene has CDR1 ENHRY and CDR2 SYGVKD. The V end was cut by 7 bases, the J end by 0 bases, with 16 bases between. This CDR3 spans 15 amino acids. CDR3 sequence: CAITPGGGISYEQYF. The CDR3 DNA sequence: TGTGCCATCACGCCTGGGGGAGGAATCTCCTACGAGCAGTACTTC.

CDR3 in DNA: TGTGCCAGCAGTCCTTTATTCACCGGGGAGCTGTTTTTT. Protein: CASSPLFTGELFF. The chain combines TRBV28 with TRBJ2-2; no reliable D call. The CDR3 runs 13 residues. V lost 5 bases and J lost 4, with 8 bases in between. Looked up from germline, CDR1 is MDHEN and CDR2 is SYDVKM. The whole variable domain, filled in from reference TRBV28 and TRBJ2-2, reads DVKVTQSSRYLVKRTGEKVFLECVQDMDHENMFWYRQDPGLGLRLIYFSYDVKMKEKGDIPEGYSVSREKKERFSLILESASTNQTSMYLCASSPLFTGELFFGEGSRLTVL.

This clone appeared a single time. This rearrangement joins TRBV5-4 to TRBJ2-6; 9 bases are shared with TRBD1. After removal of 3 bases from V and 13 bases from J, the junction contained 5 bases not matched to a gene. Germline-derived CDR1 and CDR2 are SGHNT and YYREEE (reference sequence). This CDR3 contains 13 residues. CDR3 loop: CASSWGQGDVLTF. The DNA for the CDR3 is TGTGCCAGCAGCTGGGGACAGGGTGATGTCCTGACTTTC.

This sequence joins TRBV2 and TRBJ1-2, with a tentative D call TRBD1 (5 bases). The length of the CDR3 is 14 residues. In germline, CDR1 is SNHLY, CDR2 FYNNEI. Trimming took off 4 bases at V and 4 bases at J, with 13 bases between the two ends. This CDR3 reads CASSGGGVFYGYTF. The CDR3 nucleotides are TGTGCCAGCAGTGGAGGAGGGGTTTTCTATGGCTACACCTTC.

The chain uses TRBV3-1 (or the pseudogene TRBV3-2) and TRBJ2-2, with 9 nucleotides matching TRBD2. The CDR3 contains 16 residues. Germline loops: CDR1 LGHDT, CDR2 YNNKEL (reference sequence). J was trimmed by 3 bases and V by 2 bases; bases with no gene match: 4. DNA of the CDR3: TGTGCCAGCAGCCAAATCCTAGCGGGGCACACCGGGGAGCTGTTTTTT. Amino acid sequence: CASSQILAGHTGELFF.

This clone has only a few counts. This sequence joins TRBV7-2 and TRBJ2-1; D unclear. Deletions cut 6 bases from V and 0 bases from J, with 9 bases between. Germline V gene data show CDR1 as SGHTA and CDR2 as FQGNSA. The CDR3 has 14 amino acids. CDR3 residues: CASRPDSSYNEQFF. The DNA for the CDR3 is TGTGCCAGCAGACCCGATAGCTCCTACAATGAGCAGTTCTTC.

J is TRBJ1-2 and V is TRBV2; tentatively, D is TRBD1 (6 bases). Germline lookup yields CDR1 SNHLY and CDR2 FYNNEI. This CDR3 spans 13 amino acids. The V and J ends lost 4 bases and 1 base respectively, with 7 bases between them. CDR3 residues: CASSADSNYGYTF. The DNA of the CDR3 is TGTGCCAGCAGTGCGGACAGTAACTATGGCTACACCTTC. The variable domain in full, completed from reference TRBV2 and TRBJ1-2, reads EPEVTQTPSHQVTQMGQEVILRCVPISNHLYFYWYRQILGQKVEFLVSFYNNEISEKSEIFDDQFSVERPDGSNFTLKIRSTKLEDSAMYFCASSADSNYGYTFGSGTRLTVV.

The chain links TRBV19 to TRBJ1-2; 8 bases fit TRBD1. Per germline, CDR1 LNHDA and CDR2 SQIVND (reference sequence). This CDR3 region has 15 residues. V gave up 3 bases and J gave up 5 bases; unmatched junction bases: 8. The CDR3 nucleotides read TGTGCCAGTAGTATTGCGACAGGGGATGGATATGGCTACACCTTC. Translating it yields CASSIATGDGYGYTF.

The J gene is TRBJ2-4, the V gene TRBV28; D is uncertain. With 6 bases removed from V and 0 bases from J, the gap between germline ends came to 12 bases. Germline assignment: CDR1 MDHEN and CDR2 SYDVKM. This CDR3 is built from 15 residues. CDR3 sequence reads: CASSPYDLAKNIQYF. The CDR3 DNA is TGTGCCAGCAGCCCATATGACTTAGCCAAAAACATTCAGTACTTC.

This chain links TRBV4-3 with TRBJ2-1; 11 nucleotides line up with TRBD2. Per the germline V gene, CDR1 is LGHNA and CDR2 is YSLEER. The CDR3 covers 19 residues. J was trimmed by 0 bases and V by 1 base; bases with no gene match: 8. CDR3 loop: CASSQGTSGHRSSYNEQFF. DNA of the CDR3: TGCGCCAGCAGCCAAGGGACTAGCGGGCACCGGAGCTCCTACAATGAGCAGTTCTTC.

This clone showed up just once. The chain has TRBV5-1 and TRBJ2-5, with 11 bases identical to TRBD2. J lost 5 bases, V lost 4 bases, and 13 bases had no gene match. This CDR3 comprises 17 residues. The V gene's germline CDR1 is SGHRS and CDR2 YFSETQ. CDR3 region: CASSPTLAGGPGETQYF. CDR3 bases: TGCGCCAGCAGCCCTACTTTAGCGGGAGGGCCTGGGGAGACCCAGTACTTC.

As regards this clone: Additional DNA sequences in this sample encode the identical CDR3. The J gene is TRBJ2-3, the V gene TRBV11-2, with 7 bases lining up with TRBD2. The CDR3 has 16 amino acids. V dropped 1 base and J dropped 1; count of bases not matched to a gene: 5. Germline CDR1 is SGHAT and CDR2 is FQNNGV. CDR3 nucleotides: TGTGCCAGCAGCTTAGGTGCTAGCGGACGCACAGATACGCAGTATTTT. Protein: CASSLGASGRTDTQYF.

The chain uses TRBV7-2 and TRBJ1-2, with 9 bases aligning to TRBD1. Germline V gene lookup returns CDR1 SGHTA and CDR2 FQGNSA. The CDR3 spans 15 residues. V dropped 5 bases and J dropped 4; count of bases not matched to a gene: 8. The CDR3 loop reads CASSPQTGGGYGYTF. The CDR3 coding sequence is TGTGCCAGCAGCCCCCAGACAGGGGGAGGCTATGGCTACACCTTC.

This sequence joins TRBV7-2 and TRBJ2-3; D ambiguous. The germline V gene has CDR1 SGHTA and CDR2 FQGNSA. Trimming took off 4 bases at V and 6 bases at J, with 14 bases between the two ends. The CDR3 contains 14 residues. As DNA, the CDR3 is TGTGCCAGCAGCTCAAATTCTGGTCGGGATACGCAGTATTTT. Residues: CASSSNSGRDTQYF.

The chain employs TRBV27 and TRBJ1-6, with TRBD1 identical over 7 bases. The CDR3 length is 15 residues. J lost 8 bases, V lost 3 bases, and 7 bases had no gene match. The V gene's germline CDR1 is MNHEY and CDR2 SMNVEV (reference sequence). The CDR3 nucleotides are TGTGCCAGCAGTTTGGAGGGACAGTGGCATTCACCCCTCCACTTT. Translated: CASSLEGQWHSPLHF.

The rearrangement links TRBV19 to TRBJ2-2; 8 nucleotides align to TRBD1. Germline V gene sequence: CDR1 LNHDA, CDR2 SQIVND (reference sequence). The CDR3 extends over 16 amino acids. V shed 7 bases and J 7 bases; nucleotides not matched to a gene: 14. This CDR3 reads CASTSRDRNIVGELFF. Written as DNA, the CDR3 is TGTGCCAGTACTTCCCGGGACAGGAATATCGTCGGGGAGCTGTTTTTT.